This is a list of T cell receptor beta chains from one sample in a study of blood T cell repertoires in COVID-19. TCRdb keeps only in-frame clones here, not all; method: immunoSEQ multiplex PCR. The data show 120,000 to 150,000 clones, roughly 84% seen once. Sequencing input: PBMCs or T cells enriched from blood (not recorded which). The origin of the receptors is a woman between 45 and 65 years old who had been exposed to COVID-19. CDR3s include the opening cysteine and the closing phenylalanine or tryptophan. The order of the fields is J gene, V gene, D gene, clone size, CDR3 DNA, CDR3 protein. The D gene is left open where the match is weak. Not every row has a clone size; where given, it reads once, few, many or a size class.

>TRBJ2-2|TRBV12-2|.|.
TGTGCAAGTCGCTTCTGGGACAAGGGATCCGGGGAGCTGTTTTTT
CASRFWDKGSGELFF
>TRBJ1-2|TRBV3-1/TRBV3-2|.|.
TGTGCCAGCAGCCAACCAGGCAGGCTCTATGGCTACACCTTC
CASSQPGRLYGYTF
>TRBJ2-7|TRBV6-5|.|few
TGTGCCAGCAGTTACGACCAGCGGAGGTACGAGCAGTACTTC
CASSYDQRRYEQYF
>TRBJ2-7|TRBV7-2|.|.
TGTGCCAGCAGCCCCCGCGCAGGCCCGTACGAGCAGTACTTC
CASSPRAGPYEQYF
>TRBJ2-7|TRBV15|.|.
TGTGCCACCAGCAGTCCAACAGGGAAGCGGTACGAGCAGTACTTC
CATSSPTGKRYEQYF
>TRBJ1-3|TRBV9|TRBD1|.
TGTGCCAGCAGCGAATCGACGGGGGACAGCTCTGGAAACACCATATATTTT
CASSESTGDSSGNTIYF
>TRBJ2-1|TRBV14|.|.
TGTGCCAGCAGCCCTCCTGCGGGATTCAACTTGGGGAATGAGCAGTTCTTC
CASSPPAGFNLGNEQFF
>TRBJ1-2|TRBV7-2|.|.
TGTGCCAGCAGCTCCGGGACTTACCATGGCTACACCTTC
CASSSGTYHGYTF
>TRBJ1-2|TRBV5-4|.|.
TGTGCCAGCAGCTCGGCGGGGCAAGTCTATGGCTACACCTTC
CASSSAGQVYGYTF
>TRBJ1-2|TRBV5-1|.|once
TGCGCCAGCAGCGTCAGGGATACCTATGGCTACACCTTC
CASSVRDTYGYTF
>TRBJ2-7|TRBV4-3|TRBD1|.
TGCGCCAGCAGCCCGACAGGGGCCTCCTACGAGCAGTACTTC
CASSPTGASYEQYF
>TRBJ1-3|TRBV6-5|.|.
TGTGCCAGCAGCTCGGGACAAACTGGAAACACCATATATTTT
CASSSGQTGNTIYF
>TRBJ1-4|TRBV18|.|.
TGTGCCAGCTCACCAAGATCCCAGGGTAATGAAAAACTGTTTTTT
CASSPRSQGNEKLFF
>TRBJ1-6|TRBV9|.|.
TGTGCCAGCAGCGTAGGAGCGGATTCACCCCTCCACTTT
CASSVGADSPLHF
>TRBJ2-4|TRBV7-8|.|.
TGTGCCAGCAATCTAGGGGTGGGAGGCAACATTCAGTACTTC
CASNLGVGGNIQYF
>TRBJ1-2|TRBV19|TRBD1|.
TGTGCCACCAAACCGGGACAGGGGATGCCGGGCTATGGCTACACCTTC
CATKPGQGMPGYGYTF
>TRBJ1-2|TRBV11-2|TRBD1|.
TGTGCCAGCAGCTTTGACAGGGGAGACTATGGCTACACCTTC
CASSFDRGDYGYTF
>TRBJ1-1|TRBV9|.|few
TGTGCCAGCAGCGTACAGGCAGGGAACACTGAAGCTTTCTTT
CASSVQAGNTEAFF
>TRBJ2-1|TRBV29-1|.|.
TGCAGCGTTGAACCTCTCGGTGAGCAGTTCTTC
CSVEPLGEQFF
>TRBJ1-2|TRBV29-1|TRBD1|.
TGCAGCGTTGACTCGCGGACAGGGGGCGCTTCTAACTATGGCTACACCTTC
CSVDSRTGGASNYGYTF
>TRBJ2-3|TRBV7-8|.|.
TGTGCCAGCAGCTTAGGGAGGCGGGGGCTCAGCACAGATACGCAGTATTTT
CASSLGRRGLSTDTQYF
>TRBJ1-1|TRBV5-4|TRBD1|.
TGTGCCAGCAGCTTACAGACAGGGGAGGGCACTGAAGCTTTCTTT
CASSLQTGEGTEAFF
>TRBJ1-2|TRBV6-5|.|.
TGTGCCAGCAGCCCCTATCAGGGAGGTGGCTACACCTTC
CASSPYQGGGYTF
>TRBJ1-2|TRBV5-1|TRBD1|.
TGCGCCAGCAGTACCGGGACAGGGGTGGGCTACACCTTC
CASSTGTGVGYTF
>TRBJ1-2|TRBV10-3|.|many
TGTGCCATCAGTGAGTCACCAGTTAACTATGGCTACACCTTC
CAISESPVNYGYTF